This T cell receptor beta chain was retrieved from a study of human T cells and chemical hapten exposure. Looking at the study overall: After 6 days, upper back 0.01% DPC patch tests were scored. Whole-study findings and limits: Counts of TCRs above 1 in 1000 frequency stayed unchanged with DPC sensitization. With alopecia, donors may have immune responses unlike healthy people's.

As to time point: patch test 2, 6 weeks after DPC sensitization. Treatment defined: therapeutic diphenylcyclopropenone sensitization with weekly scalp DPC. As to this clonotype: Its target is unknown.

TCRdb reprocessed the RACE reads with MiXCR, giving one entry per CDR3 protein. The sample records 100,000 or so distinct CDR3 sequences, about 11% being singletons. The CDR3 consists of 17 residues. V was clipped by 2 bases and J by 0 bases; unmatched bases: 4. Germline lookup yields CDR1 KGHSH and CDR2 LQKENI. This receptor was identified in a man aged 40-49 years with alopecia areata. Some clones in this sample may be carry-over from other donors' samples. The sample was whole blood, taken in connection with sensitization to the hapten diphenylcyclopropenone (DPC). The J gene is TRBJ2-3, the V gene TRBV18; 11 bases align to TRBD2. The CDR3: CASSPYRTSGSTDTQYF. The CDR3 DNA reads TGTGCCAGCTCACCATACAGGACTAGCGGGAGCACAGATACGCAGTATTTT.